This TCR beta chain comes out of a study of T cells in Graves' hyperthyroidism and ophthalmopathy. The CDR3 runs 13 residues. Trimming cost V 5 bases and J 6 bases, with 13 bases left between them. Using RNA transcripts as the source, TCR beta CDR3 regions were amplified. An initial round of RT-PCR targeting the TCR CDR3 relied on the HTBI primer set. TCRdb fed the multiplex PCR reads into MiXCR, producing one record per CDR3 protein. The sample yields approximately 410,000 distinct CDR3 sequences, 12% to 15% seen once. General study points: Ophthalmopathy, which appeared later, was predicted by the model a median 6.5 months before onset. Using 13 V-J features, a model discriminated ophthalmopathy from stable hyperthyroidism.

This clonotype was detected many times. As yet, its antigen is unknown. The clonotype was recovered from a woman between 18 and 29 years old with Graves' hyperthyroidism. The V gene is TRBV12-3 or TRBV12-4, the J gene TRBJ1-2, with D tentatively TRBD1 (5 bases). The sequenced material came from blood. The CDR3, as DNA: TGTGCCAGCAGTCCCGTCGGGGCGCATGGCTACACCTTC. Its protein product is CASSPVGAHGYTF.